The rows below give T cell receptor beta chains drawn from one sample of a study of blood T cell repertoires in COVID-19. Generated by immunoSEQ multiplex PCR, the TCRdb table keeps only in-frame clones and is missing some. The table shows more than 300,000 clones, with roughly 89% occurring only once. The sample comprised PBMCs or T cells enriched from blood (not recorded which). The receptor source for this set is a woman aged 25 to 39 who had recovered from COVID-19. Each CDR3 is given without its conserved first and last residue. Clone size is not always given. Where it is, it says once, few, many or a class for expanded clones.

V: TRBV27
size: NA
J: TRBJ1-5
CDR3: ASSPGTGYQPQH

V: TRBV15
size: NA
J: TRBJ1-1
CDR3: ATSSATGGFTEAF

V: TRBV10-3
size: NA
J: TRBJ1-2
CDR3: AIRMFPRTGGYT

V: TRBV19
size: NA
J: TRBJ2-2
CDR3: ASRKDRGSRELF

V: TRBV2
size: NA
J: TRBJ2-1
CDR3: ASSESWGDPNYNEQF

V: TRBV18
size: NA
J: TRBJ1-4
CDR3: ASSPRTAETEKLF

V: TRBV28
size: NA
J: TRBJ1-5
CDR3: ASTQADRRNQPQH

V: TRBV2
size: many
J: TRBJ2-7
CDR3: ASSDVQGIYEQY

V: TRBV7-3
size: NA
J: TRBJ2-2
CDR3: ASSLLAGAFGNTGELF

V: TRBV19
size: NA
J: TRBJ1-5
CDR3: ASQGGAGDPWGNQPQH

V: TRBV27
size: NA
J: TRBJ2-7
CDR3: ASSLYNEQY

V: TRBV19
size: NA
J: TRBJ2-7
CDR3: ASRETGYSYEQY

V: TRBV16
size: NA
J: TRBJ2-7
CDR3: ASSQSQGFYEQY

V: TRBV7-3
size: NA
J: TRBJ2-3
CDR3: ASSLSGGRVDTQY

V: TRBV5-1
size: NA
J: TRBJ1-2
CDR3: ASSLAETGLFYGYT

V: TRBV20-1
size: NA
J: TRBJ2-7
CDR3: SASRESYEQY

V: TRBV15
size: NA
J: TRBJ1-1
CDR3: ATSTPGDRLLNTEAF

V: TRBV28
size: NA
J: TRBJ2-7
CDR3: ASSLGGRGNEQY

V: TRBV30
size: NA
J: TRBJ1-2
CDR3: AWSAQFSGGYT

V: TRBV27
size: many
J: TRBJ2-3
CDR3: ASSLFRGAGTDTQY